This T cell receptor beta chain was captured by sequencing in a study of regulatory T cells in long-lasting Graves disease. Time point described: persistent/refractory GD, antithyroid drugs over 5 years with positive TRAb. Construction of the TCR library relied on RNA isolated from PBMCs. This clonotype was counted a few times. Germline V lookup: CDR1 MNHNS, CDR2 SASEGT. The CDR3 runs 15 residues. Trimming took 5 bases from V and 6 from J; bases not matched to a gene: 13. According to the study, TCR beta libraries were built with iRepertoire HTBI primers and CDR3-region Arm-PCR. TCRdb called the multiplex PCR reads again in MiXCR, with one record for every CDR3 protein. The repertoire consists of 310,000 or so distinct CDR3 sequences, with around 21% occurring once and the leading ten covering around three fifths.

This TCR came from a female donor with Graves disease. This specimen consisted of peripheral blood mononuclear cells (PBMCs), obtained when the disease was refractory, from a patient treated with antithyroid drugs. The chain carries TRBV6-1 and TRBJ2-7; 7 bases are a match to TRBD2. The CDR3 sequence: CASSTGGLRRSEQYF. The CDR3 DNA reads TGTGCCAGCAGTACGGGGGGACTCAGGAGGTCCGAGCAGTACTTC.